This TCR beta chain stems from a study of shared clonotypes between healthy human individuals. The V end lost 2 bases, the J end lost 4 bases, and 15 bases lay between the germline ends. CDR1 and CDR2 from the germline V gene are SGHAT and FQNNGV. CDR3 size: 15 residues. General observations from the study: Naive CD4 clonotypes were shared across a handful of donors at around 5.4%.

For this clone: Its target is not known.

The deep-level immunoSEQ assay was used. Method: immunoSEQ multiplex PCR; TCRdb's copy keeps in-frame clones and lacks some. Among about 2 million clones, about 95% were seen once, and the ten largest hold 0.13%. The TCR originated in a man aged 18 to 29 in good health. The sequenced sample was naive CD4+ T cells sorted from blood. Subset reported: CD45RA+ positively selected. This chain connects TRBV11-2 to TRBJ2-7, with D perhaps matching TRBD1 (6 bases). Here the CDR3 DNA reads TGTGCCAGCAGCTTAACCACTCAGGGGCCATACGAGCAGTACTTC. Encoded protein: CASSLTTQGPYEQYF.